One sample yielded the 6 T cell receptor beta chains listed below, sequenced in a study of blood T cell repertoires in COVID-19. Sequenced by immunoSEQ multiplex PCR; TCRdb stores in-frame clones only, minus some. Among 230,000 or so clones listed, around 89% were seen once. Sequenced sample: peripheral blood. The receptors were gathered from a woman aged 55-69 years with COVID-19, enrolled during active disease.

About this clone itself: This CDR3 is also generated by other DNA sequences in the sample. V gene TRBV7-3 combines with J gene TRBJ2-3, with D maybe TRBD2 (6 bases). This CDR3 has 14 amino acids. Germline CDR1 SGHTA, CDR2 FQGTGA. Deletions cut 5 bases from V and 0 bases from J, with 9 bases between. The CDR3 is CASSLGLSTDTQYF. CDR3 DNA: TGTGCCAGCAGCCTGGGACTCAGCACAGATACGCAGTATTTT.

This chain joins TRBV19 and TRBJ1-5, with D hard to call. V shed 5 bases and J shed 2 bases, with 13 bases lying between them. This CDR3 has 15 residues. Germline CDR1 is LNHDA and CDR2 is SQIVND (reference sequence). DNA of the CDR3: TGTGCCAGTAGTGTGGAGGGATTTGGCAATCAGCCCCAGCATTTT. This encodes CASSVEGFGNQPQHF. Together with reference TRBV19 and TRBJ1-5, the CDR3 gives the full variable domain: DGGITQSPKYLFRKEGQNVTLSCEQNLNHDAMYWYRQDPGQGLRLIYYSQIVNDFQKGDIAEGYSVSREKKESFPLTVTSAQKNPTAFYLCASSVEGFGNQPQHFGDGTRLSIL.

The genes are TRBV4-2 and TRBJ1-4, with TRBD1 matching 8 bases. J gave up 8 bases and V 1 base, and 9 bases lay outside the gene matches. The CDR3 totals 16 residues. Germline V gene lookup returns CDR1 LGHNA and CDR2 YNFKEQ. CDR3 sequence (DNA): TGTGCCAGCAGCCAAGGACGACAGGGGATGGGGGAAAAACTGTTTTTT. Residues: CASSQGRQGMGEKLFF.

The DNA of the CDR3 is TGTGCCAGCAGCTTAGCGCCTCACGGGACACCCGGCGACACAGATACGCAGTATTTT. This gives the protein CASSLAPHGTPGDTDTQYF. V is TRBV7-2 and J is TRBJ2-3; possibly TRBD1 for D (6 bases). V shed 0 bases and J shed 2 bases, with 21 bases lying between them. CDR3 length: 19 residues. The V gene's germline CDR1 is SGHTA and CDR2 FQGNSA.

The rearrangement joins TRBV19 to TRBJ1-5; 9 bases line up with TRBD1. The CDR3 extends over 16 amino acids. Germline CDR1 is LNHDA and CDR2 is SQIVND (reference sequence). The J segment lost 2 bases and the V segment lost 3 bases, leaving 5 bases of the junction unmatched. The CDR3 nucleotides read TGTGCCAGTAGTATGGGCCGGACAGGGGGCAATCAGCCCCAGCATTTT. Residues: CASSMGRTGGNQPQHF.

This sequence joins TRBV27 and TRBJ1-5, with a weak D call TRBD1 (6 bases). V was pared by 6 bases and J by 4 bases, with 10 bases between. This CDR3 is 13 amino acids long. From germline, CDR1 is MNHEY and CDR2 SMNVEV (reference sequence). CDR3 amino acids: CASSPGHNQPQHF. The CDR3 nucleotides read TGTGCCAGCAGCCCGGGACATAATCAGCCCCAGCATTTT.